The source of this T cell receptor beta chain is a study of early T cells in non-severe SARS-CoV-2 infection. MiXCR was run by TCRdb on the 5' RACE reads, yielding one entry per CDR3 protein. This table has about 83,000 distinct CDR3 sequences, under 11% appearing once. The germline gives CDR1 SGHRS, CDR2 YFSETQ. The CDR3 is 16 amino acids. Trimming cost V 0 bases and J 7 bases; bases outside gene matches: 11. Study results and caveats: There was a bias toward anti-spike CD8 responses in VDJdb matching, which missed private and CD4 specificities.

On this clonotype: The antigen is not known.

Sample: whole blood, taken at baseline. The V call is TRBV5-1, the J call TRBJ2-7; the match to TRBD1 covers 9 bases. The receptor was isolated from an adult who was a healthcare worker with PCR-confirmed SARS-CoV-2 infection or an uninfected control (not recorded which). The CDR3 loop reads CASSLAPGTGTGEQYF. In DNA, the CDR3 is TGCGCCAGCAGCTTGGCCCCCGGGACAGGGACGGGGGAGCAGTACTTC.